The clone carrying this T cell receptor (beta chain) has a single count. Its antigen is undetermined. The sample comes from a study of OX40 agonist ivuxolimab in advanced cancers. Using immunoSEQ multiplex PCR, the repertoire was profiled, and TCRdb retains in-frame clones only, with some absent. The sample shows about 64,000 clones, over 65% of them seen only once. Study-level points and caveats: At 0.1 to 3.0 mg/kg and by week 6, CD4+ and CD8+ T cells in the blood had expanded clonally. Expanded peripheral T cells had an undetermined antigen specificity.

V gave up 0 bases and J gave up 7 bases, with 7 bases separating them. CDR1 SGHTA and CDR2 FQGNSA come from the germline V gene. The CDR3 totals 12 residues. Specimen: CD4+ or CD8+ T cells sorted from blood, collected in a trial of the OX40 agonist ivuxolimab. V and J are TRBV7-2 and TRBJ2-7; no definite D call. This TCR was recovered from an adult with an advanced solid tumor such as melanoma, head and neck, liver or kidney cancer. For the CDR3, the DNA is TGTGCCAGCAGCTTAGCGGGGTGGGAGCAGTACTTC. This codes for CASSLAGWEQYF. Supplemented by reference TRBV7-2 and TRBJ2-7, the full variable domain reads GAGVSQSPSNKVTEKGKDVELRCDPISGHTALYWYRQSLGQGLEFLIYFQGNSAPDKSGLPSDRFSAERTGGSVSTLTIQRTQQEDSAVYLCASSLAGWEQYFGPGTRLTVT.